A selection of T cell receptor beta chains follows, all from one sample in a study of cytomegalovirus exposure and HLA in healthy donors. The assay was immunoSEQ multiplex PCR, and TCRdb's table has in-frame clones only and misses some. This table has over 70,000 clones, around 77% appearing once. Sequenced material: PBMCs. These receptors were obtained from a man aged 25-45 years in good health and CMV-seronegative. Both conserved end residues are part of each CDR3. A D gene is named only where the DNA matches it firmly. Clone size appears in some rows only: once, few, many, or a class for an expanded clone.

J,V,size,D,CDR3,DNA
TRBJ1-2,TRBV5-1,once,NA,CASSATGSQGYGYTF,TGCGCCAGCAGCGCTACAGGGAGCCAGGGCTATGGCTACACCTTC
TRBJ2-5,TRBV28,NA,TRBD1,CASSRPGQGYQETQYF,TGTGCCAGCAGTCGCCCGGGACAGGGGTACCAAGAGACCCAGTACTTC
TRBJ1-4,TRBV7-2,NA,TRBD1,CASSSPRQGPNEKLFF,TGTGCCAGCAGCTCACCACGACAGGGCCCAAATGAAAAACTGTTTTTT
TRBJ2-5,TRBV14,NA,TRBD2,CASSYYGTSGKETQYF,TGTGCCAGCAGCTACTACGGGACTAGCGGGAAGGAGACCCAGTACTTC
TRBJ1-2,TRBV18,few,TRBD1,CASSPDRGNYGYTF,TGTGCCAGCTCCCCCGACAGGGGGAACTATGGCTACACCTTC
TRBJ1-2,TRBV6-5,NA,NA,CASSYSQTGANYGYTF,TGTGCCAGCAGTTACTCCCAGACAGGAGCTAACTATGGCTACACCTTC
TRBJ1-5,TRBV10-2,NA,NA,CATSRRNQPQHF,TGCGCCACGTCTCGGAGAAATCAGCCCCAGCATTTT
TRBJ2-7,TRBV6-5,NA,TRBD1,CASSYSQDRAYEQYF,TGTGCCAGCAGTTACTCCCAGGACAGGGCCTACGAGCAGTACTTC
TRBJ1-1,TRBV5-1,few,TRBD1,CASSFTGVTEAFF,TGCGCCAGCAGCTTTACAGGGGTCACTGAAGCTTTCTTT
TRBJ2-3,TRBV5-1,NA,NA,CASSLVADLSTDTQYF,TGCGCCAGCAGCTTGGTAGCGGACTTAAGCACAGATACGCAGTATTTT
TRBJ1-2,TRBV7-2,once,TRBD1,CASSLLTGGRDGYTF,TGTGCCAGCAGCTTACTGACAGGGGGACGGGATGGCTACACCTTC
TRBJ2-5,TRBV10-3,once,NA,CAISEKNRMQAETQYF,TGTGCCATCAGTGAGAAGAACAGAATGCAGGCTGAGACCCAGTACTTC
TRBJ2-5,TRBV27,few,TRBD1,CASSPLRQGVLRAGQTQYF,TGTGCCAGCAGTCCCCTGAGACAGGGGGTTTTACGAGCCGGTCAGACCCAGTACTTC
TRBJ2-7,TRBV29-1,NA,NA,CSVARDYEQYF,TGCAGCGTTGCCCGGGACTACGAGCAGTACTTC
TRBJ2-7,TRBV27,NA,TRBD1,CASSFTRQQGVSYEQYF,TGTGCCAGCAGTTTTACTCGTCAACAGGGGGTTTCCTACGAGCAGTACTTC
TRBJ2-2,TRBV7-9,NA,NA,CASIQNRDTTTGELFF,TGTGCCAGCATCCAAAACCGGGACACGACCACCGGGGAGCTGTTTTTT
TRBJ2-3,TRBV30,NA,NA,CAWSQQAHTQYF,TGTGCCTGGAGTCAACAGGCTCATACGCAGTATTTT
TRBJ1-2,TRBV28,NA,NA,CASIGSTNYGYTF,TGTGCCAGCATTGGGAGCACTAACTATGGCTACACCTTC
TRBJ1-2,TRBV4-1,NA,TRBD1,CASSQEQGGNYGYTF,TGCGCCAGCAGCCAAGAACAGGGGGGTAACTATGGCTACACCTTC
TRBJ2-7,TRBV5-4,once,TRBD2,CASSLAGVYEQYF,TGTGCCAGCAGCCTAGCGGGAGTTTACGAGCAGTACTTC
TRBJ1-5,TRBV4-1,NA,NA,CASSQVENQPQHF,TGCGCCAGCAGCCAAGTGGAGAATCAGCCCCAGCATTTT
TRBJ1-2,TRBV18,NA,NA,CASSQTESNYGYTF,TGTGCCAGCTCACAAACCGAAAGCAACTATGGCTACACCTTC
TRBJ2-1,TRBV6-5,NA,TRBD1,CASSYSWTGDNEQFF,TGTGCCAGCAGTTACTCGTGGACAGGGGACAATGAGCAGTTCTTC
TRBJ2-5,TRBV5-4,NA,TRBD1,CASSLADPGQWTEETQYF,TGTGCCAGCAGCTTGGCCGACCCGGGACAGTGGACGGAAGAGACCCAGTACTTC
TRBJ2-3,TRBV19,NA,TRBD2,CASSLAGTDTQYF,TGTGCCAGTAGTCTAGCGGGCACAGATACGCAGTATTTT
TRBJ2-3,TRBV15,NA,NA,CATSRDRQGTSTDTQYF,TGTGCCACCAGCAGAGATAGGCAGGGTACTAGCACAGATACGCAGTATTTT
TRBJ1-6,TRBV5-1,NA,TRBD1,CASSLQGNRDSPLHF,TGCGCCAGCAGCCTACAGGGGAACAGAGATTCACCCCTCCACTTT
TRBJ2-2,TRBV9,NA,NA,CASSPPLGPGTGELFF,TGTGCCAGCAGCCCTCCGTTGGGGCCGGGCACCGGGGAGCTGTTTTTT
TRBJ2-7,TRBV7-6,NA,NA,CASSATGGSTGQYF,TGTGCCAGCAGCGCGACAGGCGGAAGTACGGGGCAGTACTTC
TRBJ2-1,TRBV2,NA,NA,CASTQDRYNEQFF,TGTGCCAGCACCCAAGACAGATACAATGAGCAGTTCTTC
TRBJ2-5,TRBV11-2,NA,TRBD2,CASSSGTSGGLQETQYF,TGTGCCAGCAGCTCGGGGACTAGCGGGGGCCTTCAAGAGACCCAGTACTTC
TRBJ2-5,TRBV7-9,NA,TRBD2,CASSPRTSTETQYF,TGTGCCAGCAGCCCCCGGACTAGCACAGAGACCCAGTACTTC
TRBJ1-6,TRBV7-9,NA,NA,CASSLQANSPLHF,TGTGCCAGCAGCTTACAGGCCAATTCACCCCTCCACTTT
TRBJ1-6,TRBV4-3,NA,NA,CASSQRDGNSPLHF,TGCGCCAGCAGCCAGCGGGACGGTAATTCACCCCTCCACTTT
TRBJ2-5,TRBV4-2,NA,NA,CASSQEGGRETQYF,TGTGCCAGCAGCCAAGAAGGTGGGAGGGAGACCCAGTACTTC
TRBJ1-5,TRBV6-5,NA,TRBD1,CASSSGQGDQPQHF,TGTGCCAGCAGTTCTGGACAGGGTGATCAGCCCCAGCATTTT
TRBJ2-3,TRBV30,NA,TRBD1,CAGTGATDTQYF,TGTGCCGGTACAGGGGCCACAGATACGCAGTATTTT
TRBJ1-2,TRBV9,NA,NA,CASSVVGTTANYGYTF,TGTGCCAGCAGCGTAGTGGGGACTACCGCTAACTATGGCTACACCTTC
TRBJ1-1,TRBV19,NA,NA,CASSMTGRNTEAFF,TGTGCCAGTAGTATGACGGGAAGGAACACTGAAGCTTTCTTT
TRBJ2-7,TRBV18,NA,TRBD2,CASSPPGLTAYEQYF,TGTGCCAGCTCACCACCGGGACTAACGGCCTACGAGCAGTACTTC
TRBJ2-7,TRBV9,NA,NA,CASSVVGAYF,TGTGCCAGCAGCGTAGTGGGCGCGTACTTC
TRBJ1-6,TRBV25-1,NA,NA,CASRGGHRPDSPLHF,TGTGCCAGCAGGGGGGGTCATAGGCCTGATTCACCCCTCCACTTT
TRBJ1-2,TRBV4-2,once,NA,CASSQDWEAGYGYTF,TGTGCCAGCAGCCAAGATTGGGAAGCGGGTTATGGCTACACCTTC
TRBJ1-6,TRBV28,NA,TRBD1,CASFRQGWNSPLHF,TGTGCCAGTTTCCGACAGGGTTGGAATTCACCCCTCCACTTT
TRBJ2-1,TRBV5-1,NA,TRBD2,CASSLVRGLLYNEQFF,TGCGCCAGCAGCTTGGTTCGGGGACTACTCTACAATGAGCAGTTCTTC
TRBJ2-3,TRBV30,few,NA,CAWDPSGYETDTQYF,TGTGCCTGGGACCCGTCGGGGTATGAAACAGATACGCAGTATTTT
TRBJ2-7,TRBV2,NA,TRBD2,CASSSPSGGSYEQYF,TGTGCCAGCAGTTCTCCTAGCGGGGGGTCCTACGAGCAGTACTTC
TRBJ2-2,TRBV11-2,NA,TRBD1,CASSLLLGRGPNTGELFF,TGTGCCAGCAGCTTGCTCCTGGGCAGGGGGCCGAACACCGGGGAGCTGTTTTTT
TRBJ1-1,TRBV29-1,NA,TRBD1,CSVTTGGTEAFF,TGCAGCGTCACCACAGGGGGCACTGAAGCTTTCTTT
TRBJ2-3,TRBV4-1,NA,TRBD1,CASSQEGTGQTHRCYF,TGCGCCAGCAGCCAGGAGGGGACAGGGCAAACACATCGCTGTTATTTT
TRBJ2-6,TRBV7-9,few,NA,CASSLQRYIGANVLTF,TGTGCCAGCAGCTTACAGCGGTACATCGGGGCCAACGTCCTGACTTTC
TRBJ2-3,TRBV9,NA,TRBD1,CASSVRQGFTDTQYF,TGTGCCAGCAGCGTAAGACAGGGGTTCACAGATACGCAGTATTTT
TRBJ2-5,TRBV5-4,NA,TRBD2,CASSSSGSPQETQYF,TGTGCCAGCAGCTCTAGCGGGAGCCCCCAAGAGACCCAGTACTTC
TRBJ1-1,TRBV28,NA,NA,CASSLSGVVNTEAFF,TGTGCCAGCAGTTTATCGGGTGTCGTGAACACTGAAGCTTTCTTT
TRBJ2-5,TRBV5-6,NA,TRBD1,CASSVGQGHQETQYF,TGTGCCAGCAGCGTAGGACAGGGGCACCAAGAGACCCAGTACTTC